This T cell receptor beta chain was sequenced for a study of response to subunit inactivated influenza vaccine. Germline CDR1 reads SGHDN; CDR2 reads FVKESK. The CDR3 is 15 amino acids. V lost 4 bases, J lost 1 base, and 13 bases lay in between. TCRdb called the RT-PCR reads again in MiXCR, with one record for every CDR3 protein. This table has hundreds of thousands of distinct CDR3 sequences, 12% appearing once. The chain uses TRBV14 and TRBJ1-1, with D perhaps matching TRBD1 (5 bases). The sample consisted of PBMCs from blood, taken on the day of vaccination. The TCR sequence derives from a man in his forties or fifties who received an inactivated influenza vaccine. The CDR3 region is CASSPYRQSNTEAFF. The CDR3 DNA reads TGTGCCAGCAGCCCCTATAGACAGTCGAACACTGAAGCTTTCTTT.